This T cell receptor beta chain was captured by sequencing in a study of blood T cell repertoires in COVID-19 (dated by TCRdb to about 2020). Notes on the research overall: The collaborator samples originated in the United States, Italy and Spain and spanned the acute and convalescent phases of COVID-19. Samples came from the ongoing ImmuneRACE study (first 160 participants) plus 1,254 subjects from 6 global collaborators. Sample metadata almost always included a de-identified subject ID, COVID-19 status, age in years and sex. The repertoires were released in a freely available public database meant as a resource for research on the immune response to SARS-CoV-2. The material from the prospective study consisted of cDNA or gDNA derived from T cells, B-cell-depleted T cells, or PBMCs. Where available, HLA class I and class II types were taken from metadata supplied by the sample provider and were not determined by assay-based typing. The dataset comprised deeply sampled blood TCRbeta repertoires from subjects exposed to, actively infected with, or recovered from COVID-19. Study-wide conclusions, independent of this receptor: The quantity of clinical and demographic metadata differed by source and by participant and was supplied without curation.

A few counts support this clone. Its antigen is currently not known. The input lacks base qualities; no much larger clone sits a single base away. From V the trimming removes 8 bases and from J it removes 4 bases, while the gene matches leave 8 bases of the junction unaccounted for. As encoded in the germline V gene (reference sequence), CDR1 is SEHNR while CDR2 is FQNEAQ. The CDR3 runs 15 residues from the cysteine to the phenylalanine. Just CDR3 DNA is preserved here, 45 bases in frame from base 1. TCRbeta CDR3 regions were amplified from genomic DNA by means of the immunoSEQ Assay, a bias-controlled multiplex PCR. The published analysis was carried out like this. Within the assay, amplification of reference gene primers was used to estimate how many nucleated cells each sample contained. Sequence reads were collapsed and filtered to measure the absolute abundance of every unique TCRbeta CDR3 rearrangement. For each sample, productive Simpson clonality was calculated as the square root of Simpson's diversity index across productive rearrangements. Here the immuneACCESS table is served through TCRdb, limited to in-frame sequences with V and J called. Missing clones are a known gap in these copies; in checked studies unresolved V genes cover under half, and the rest lacks a known reason. V, J and clone size are taken as reported in that table, and D and trimming were inferred from the DNA itself. The sample profile shows about 84,000 clones; nearly 95% of them were found once. More than 4% of the sample is taken by the ten largest.

Each collaborating institution followed its own protocols to collect whole blood in K2EDTA tubes. For TCRbeta analysis, collaborators shipped samples in one of three forms: frozen whole blood, isolated PBMCs, or DNA extracted from either of those sample types. The rearrangement joined TRBV7-9 to TRBJ2-2, with 9 middle bases fitting TRBD1. The specimen sequenced was peripheral blood. The receptor comes from a human donor with active COVID-19. The donor label of this sample is uncertain. The DNA sequence is TGTGCCAGCGGCCAACAGGGGGCAGGCACCGGGGAGCTGTTTTTT. It codes for CASGQQGAGTGELFF.